These 3 T cell receptor beta chains share one sample of origin, sequenced in a study of cytomegalovirus exposure and HLA in healthy donors. Method: immunoSEQ multiplex PCR; TCRdb's copy keeps in-frame clones and lacks some. This sample has some 69,000 clones, with about 94% found just once. The sample consisted of PBMCs. These receptors originate from a man aged 18-30 years in good health and CMV-seropositive.

This clone was detected once. This chain connects TRBV11-3 to TRBJ2-3; a weak D match, TRBD2 (6 bases). Trimming removed 3 bases at V and 2 bases at J, with 9 bases between. This CDR3 has 14 residues. CDR1 is SGHNT, CDR2 YENEEA, per germline. The chain's CDR3 is CASSFSGYTDTQYF. CDR3 DNA: TGTGCCAGCAGCTTTAGCGGTTACACAGATACGCAGTATTTT. The full variable domain, rest sourced from reference TRBV11-3 and TRBJ2-3, is EAGVVQSPRYKIIEKKQPVAFWCNPISGHNTLYWYLQNLGQGPELLIRYENEEAVDDSQLPKDRFSAERLKGVDSTLKIQPAELGDSAVYLCASSFSGYTDTQYFGPGTRLTVL.

The rearrangement joins TRBV19 to TRBJ1-5; D is possibly TRBD1 (6 bases). Germline lookup yields CDR1 LNHDA and CDR2 SQIVND (reference sequence). This CDR3 is built from 13 residues. Trimming removed 4 bases from V and 6 bases from J, with 10 bases in between. DNA of the CDR3: TGTGCCAGTAGTAAACAGGGAAGTCAGCCCCAGCATTTT. As protein: CASSKQGSQPQHF. Together with reference TRBV19 and TRBJ1-5, the CDR3 gives the full variable domain: DGGITQSPKYLFRKEGQNVTLSCEQNLNHDAMYWYRQDPGQGLRLIYYSQIVNDFQKGDIAEGYSVSREKKESFPLTVTSAQKNPTAFYLCASSKQGSQPQHFGDGTRLSIL.

This chain links TRBV7-2 with TRBJ2-1; 10 nucleotides agree with TRBD2. The V segment lost 5 bases and the J segment 3 bases; nucleotides outside the gene matches: 4. CDR3 length equals 15 residues. CDR1 and CDR2 (germline): SGHTA, FQGNSA. The chain's CDR3 is CASSPTSGNYNEQFF. For the CDR3, the DNA is TGTGCCAGCAGCCCTACTAGCGGGAACTACAATGAGCAGTTCTTC.